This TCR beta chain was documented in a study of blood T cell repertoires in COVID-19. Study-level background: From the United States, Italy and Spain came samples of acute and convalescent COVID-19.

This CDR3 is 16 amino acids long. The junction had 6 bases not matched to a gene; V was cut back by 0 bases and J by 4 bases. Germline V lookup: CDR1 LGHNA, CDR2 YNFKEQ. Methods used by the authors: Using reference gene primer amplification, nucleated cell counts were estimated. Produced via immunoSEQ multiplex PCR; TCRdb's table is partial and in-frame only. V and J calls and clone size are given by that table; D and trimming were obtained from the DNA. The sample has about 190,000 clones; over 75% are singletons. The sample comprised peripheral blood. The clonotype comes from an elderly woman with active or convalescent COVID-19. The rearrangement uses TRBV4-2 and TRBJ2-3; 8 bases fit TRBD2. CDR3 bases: TGTGCCAGCAGCCAAGATTTTACGGGGGGGCCAGATACGCAGTATTTT. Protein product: CASSQDFTGGPDTQYF.